This T cell receptor beta chain is drawn from a study of Ad26.COV2.S vaccination and SARS-CoV-2 variants. Germline V gene sequence: CDR1 MDHEN, CDR2 SYDVKM. The ends lost 8 bases at V and 0 bases at J; junction bases unmatched: 4. The CDR3 is 13 amino acids. In its sample, this clone was seen once. The sample's treatment: roughly 19 received Ad26.COV2.S at low or high dose, single or two shots; roughly five received placebo; per-sample allocation not given. Each sample was drawn 63 days after the first injection (of vaccine or placebo). In the vaccine, an Ad26 vector expressed the SARS-CoV-2 spike of the Wuhan strain. TCRdb's table, derived via immunoSEQ multiplex PCR, lists solely in-frame clones and lacks some. The sample yields roughly 400,000 clones, about 90% seen once.

J is TRBJ2-7 and V is TRBV28; 7 bases are shared with TRBD2. The sequence came from a person between 18 and 65 years old who received the Ad26.COV2.S COVID-19 vaccine or a placebo. Material: peripheral blood, obtained in a trial of Ad26.COV2.S vaccine versus placebo. CDR3 protein: CASSAGPSYEQYF. CDR3 nucleotide sequence: TGTGCCAGCTCAGCGGGACCCTCCTACGAGCAGTACTTC.